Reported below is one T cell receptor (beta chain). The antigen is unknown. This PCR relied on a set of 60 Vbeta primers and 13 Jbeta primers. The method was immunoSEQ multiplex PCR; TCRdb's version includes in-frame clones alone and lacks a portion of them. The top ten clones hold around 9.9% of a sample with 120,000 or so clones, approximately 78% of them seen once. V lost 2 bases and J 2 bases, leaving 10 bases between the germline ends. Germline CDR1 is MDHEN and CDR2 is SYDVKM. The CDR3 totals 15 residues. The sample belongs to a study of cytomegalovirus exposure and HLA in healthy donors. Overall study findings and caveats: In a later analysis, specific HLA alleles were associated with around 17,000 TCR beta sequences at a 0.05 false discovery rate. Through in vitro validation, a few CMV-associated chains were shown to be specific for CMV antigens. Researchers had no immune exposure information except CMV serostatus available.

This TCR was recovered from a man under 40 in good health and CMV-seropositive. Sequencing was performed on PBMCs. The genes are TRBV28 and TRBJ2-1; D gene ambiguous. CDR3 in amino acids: CASSLGGGAYNEQFF. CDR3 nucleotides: TGTGCCAGCAGTTTAGGCGGCGGTGCCTACAATGAGCAGTTCTTC.